Below, 6 T cell receptor beta chains from the same sample are listed, as sequenced in a study of tumor and adjacent non-tumor tissue in lung cancer. RNA was extracted from bulk tissue without any cell sorting. The library came from three nested PCR rounds adapted from ARM-PCR protocols. Each CDR3 protein is one row after TCRdb ran MiXCR on the multiplex PCR reads. The table records about 110,000 distinct CDR3 sequences, roughly 84% of them present only once. Input material: lung tumor tissue. The receptors here all came from a man between 65 and 79 years old with non-small cell lung cancer.

J is TRBJ2-2 and V is TRBV6-5; unclear D gene. This CDR3 is 15 amino acids long. The V end lost 11 bases, the J end lost 6 bases, and 22 bases lay between the germline ends. CDR1 is MNHEY and CDR2 is SVGAGI in the germline V gene. The CDR3 nucleotides read TGTGCCTGTAGTTACCTCCGAAGGACCGCCGGGGAGCTGTTTTTT. This sequence encodes CACSYLRRTAGELFF.

A remark on this clonotype: A read error may account for a junction end that differs from germline. The chain has TRBV18 and TRBJ2-7; D not certain. CDR1 is KGHSH and CDR2 is LQKENI in the germline V gene. The CDR3 totals 14 residues. CDR3 DNA sequence: TGTGCCAGATCACCACCTGATGGTTCCTACGAGCAGTACTTC. This encodes CARSPPDGSYEQYF.

The chain is built from TRBV12-3 or TRBV12-4 and TRBJ1-5; D uncertain. The DNA matches TRBJ2-3 better at its end, which makes the J call doubtful. The CDR3 consists of 13 residues. The CDR3 loop is CASSSRKNQPQYF. As DNA, the CDR3 is TGTGCCAGCAGTTCTCGCAAAAATCAGCCCCAGTATTTT.

This clonotype was seen a few times. The V gene is TRBV11-2, the J gene TRBJ1-1, with a tentative D call TRBD1 (5 bases). Germline V gene sequence: CDR1 SGHAT, CDR2 FQNNGV. This CDR3 comprises 15 residues. The V end was cut by 4 bases, the J end by 1 base, with 13 bases between. In DNA, the CDR3 is TGTGCCAGCAGCTCGAGGGGACCCGAGAACACTGAAGCTTTCTTT. Amino acids: CASSSRGPENTEAFF.

In this sample, this clonotype turned up once. A junction end diverges from the germline sequence, so it may reflect a read error. The rearrangement uses TRBV4-2 and TRBJ2-3; 7 bases line up with TRBD1. The CDR3 totals 16 residues. Germline CDR1 reads LGHNA; CDR2 reads YNFKEQ. As DNA, the CDR3 is TGTGCCAGCAGCCAGGTTCGGGCTAGGGGGCTTGATACGCAATATTTT. Amino acids: CASSQVRARGLDTQYF.

A note on this clonotype: The junction and the germline gene differ at one end; a read error may be behind it. The rearrangement links TRBV6-1 to TRBJ1-5, with TRBD1 as a possible D gene (6 bases). This CDR3 region has 18 residues. CDR1 is MNHNS and CDR2 is SASEGT in the germline V gene. The CDR3 spells CANSEARTAGCSNQPQHF. The CDR3 nucleotides are TGTGCCAACAGTGAGGCCCGGACAGCCGGGTGTAGCAATCAGCCCCAGCATTTT.